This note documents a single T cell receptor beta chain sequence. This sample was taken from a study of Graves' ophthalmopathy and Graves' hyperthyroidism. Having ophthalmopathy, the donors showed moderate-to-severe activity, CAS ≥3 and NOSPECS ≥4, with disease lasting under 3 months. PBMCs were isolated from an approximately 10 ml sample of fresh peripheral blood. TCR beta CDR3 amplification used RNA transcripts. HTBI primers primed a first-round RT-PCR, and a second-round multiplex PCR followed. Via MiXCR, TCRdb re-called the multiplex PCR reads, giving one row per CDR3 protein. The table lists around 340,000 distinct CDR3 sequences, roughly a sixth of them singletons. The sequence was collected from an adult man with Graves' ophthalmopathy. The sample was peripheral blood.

CDR3 DNA: TGTGCCAGCAGCCCAGGGTGGCCCCAGCATTTT. Protein: CASSPGWPQHF. V is TRBV6-1 and J is TRBJ1-5; D is possibly TRBD1 (5 bases). The CDR3 has 11 amino acids. Germline V gene sequence: CDR1 MNHNS, CDR2 SASEGT. V shed 6 bases and J shed 9 bases, with 9 bases lying between them.